These 29 T cell receptor beta chains were all obtained from the same sample, sequenced in a study of blood T cells in healthy people across ages. Next came a second PCR, run for about 7 to 12 cycles, which used a sample-barcoded 5' primer along with a J-beta primer mix. TCRdb reprocessed the 5' RACE reads with MiXCR, giving one entry per CDR3 protein. The sample consists of hundreds of thousands of distinct CDR3 sequences, more than 40% of them appearing once. Material: blood. These receptors all come from a man in his 60s in good health.

This clonotype appeared a few times. This chain connects TRBV20-1 to TRBJ1-2; possible D gene TRBD1, 6 bases. The germline gives CDR1 DFQATT, CDR2 SNEGSKA (reference sequence). Trimming removed 0 bases at V and 3 bases at J, with 8 bases between. The CDR3 covers 13 residues. CDR3 in amino acids: CSAREPGDYGYTF. CDR3 bases: TGCAGTGCTAGAGAGCCAGGGGACTATGGCTACACCTTC.

V gene TRBV5-6 combines with J gene TRBJ2-7; 7 bases are shared with TRBD1. Germline loops: CDR1 SGHDT, CDR2 YYEEEE. CDR3 length: 15 residues. V trimming: 4 bases; J trimming: 7 bases; junction bases outside the gene matches: 14. The CDR3 protein is CASSEGTASYNEQYF. The DNA for the CDR3 is TGTGCCAGCAGCGAAGGGACAGCCTCCTACAATGAGCAGTACTTC.

The CDR3 DNA sequence: TGTGCCAGCAGTTATAGCGGACAGTTGAACACTGAAGCTTTCTTT. Protein: CASSYSGQLNTEAFF. The chain employs TRBV6-2 or TRBV6-3 and TRBJ1-1; TRBD1 is a possible D gene (6 bases). The V end was cut by 3 bases, the J end by 0 bases, with 11 bases between. CDR3 length equals 15 residues. Per the germline V gene, CDR1 is MNHEY and CDR2 is SVGEGT.

V gene TRBV15 combines with J gene TRBJ2-5; unclear D gene. The germline V and J ends were trimmed by 0 bases and 4 bases, with 24 bases remaining between them. The CDR3 consists of 19 residues. CDR1 is LNHNV and CDR2 is YYDKDF in the germline V gene (reference sequence). The CDR3 bases are TGTGCCACCAGCAGAGATCGATATGGGCAGCCTACAGCAGGAGAGACCCAGTACTTC. It yields the protein CATSRDRYGQPTAGETQYF.

The chain joins TRBV5-1 to TRBJ2-5; no definite D call. This CDR3 contains 15 residues. Trimming left V 0 bases short and J 0 bases short, with 9 bases between. Per the germline V gene, CDR1 is SGHRS and CDR2 is YFSETQ. The CDR3 DNA follows: TGCGCCAGCAGCTTGGCTCTCCAGAACCAAGAGACCCAGTACTTC. This encodes CASSLALQNQETQYF. Looking up the rest from reference TRBV5-1 and TRBJ2-5 gives the full variable domain: KAGVTQTPRYLIKTRGQQVTLSCSPISGHRSVSWYQQTPGQGLQFLFEYFSETQRNKGNFPGRFSGRQFSNSRSEMNVSTLELGDSALYLCASSLALQNQETQYFGPGTRLLVL.

This clonotype was detected a few times. The rearrangement uses TRBV2 and TRBJ1-2; D is ambiguous. Germline CDR1 is SNHLY and CDR2 is FYNNEI. The CDR3 spans 14 residues. V gave up 2 bases and J gave up 8 bases, with 15 bases separating them. The CDR3 sequence is CASSEPLNLWGYTF. The CDR3 DNA follows: TGTGCCAGCAGTGAACCGTTAAACCTATGGGGCTACACCTTC.

This chain links TRBV27 with TRBJ2-5; 9 bases match TRBD1. The germline V gene has CDR1 MNHEY and CDR2 SMNVEV (reference sequence). The trim removed 1 base at V and 0 bases at J, leaving 6 bases unmatched. The CDR3 consists of 17 residues. The CDR3 here is CASSLLSTGGYQETQYF. The CDR3 DNA is TGTGCCAGCAGTTTATTGAGCACAGGGGGCTACCAAGAGACCCAGTACTTC.

The chain employs TRBV20-1 and TRBJ2-2, with 9 positions matching TRBD2. After removal of 5 bases from V and 3 bases from J, the junction contained 4 bases not matched to a gene. This CDR3 has 14 amino acids. Germline assignment: CDR1 DFQATT and CDR2 SNEGSKA (reference sequence). This CDR3 is CSARGGVDTGELFF. The CDR3, as DNA: TGCAGTGCTCGCGGGGGGGTGGACACCGGGGAGCTGTTTTTT.

This clonotype has only one observation. The junction departs from the called germline gene at one end, perhaps through a read error. V and J are TRBV11-1 and TRBJ2-7; TRBD1 aligns across 9 bases. This CDR3 spans 15 amino acids. CDR1 SGHAT and CDR2 FQDESV come from the germline V gene (reference sequence). CDR3 sequence reads: CAGSKPGQGRYEQYF. As DNA, the CDR3 is TGTGCCGGCAGCAAGCCGGGACAGGGTCGGTACGAGCAGTACTTC.

This chain joins TRBV7-2 and TRBJ1-6; TRBD1 matches at 8 bases. There are 18 residues in the CDR3. Trimming cost V 5 bases and J 7 bases; bases outside gene matches: 16. CDR1 and CDR2 (germline): SGHTA, FQGNSA. The CDR3: CASSQRPGTGVKNSPLHF. CDR3 DNA: TGTGCCAGCAGCCAACGTCCCGGGACAGGAGTTAAGAATTCACCCCTCCACTTT.

This clonotype was counted between two and nine times. The rearrangement uses TRBV28 and TRBJ1-2; D is ambiguous. Trimming removed 7 bases from V and 7 bases from J, with 16 bases in between. Germline lookup yields CDR1 MDHEN and CDR2 SYDVKM. CDR3 length: 13 residues. The CDR3 protein is CASKVPVSLGYTF. The DNA for the CDR3 is TGTGCCAGCAAGGTGCCAGTAAGCCTTGGCTACACCTTC.

Only a few counts were recorded for this clonotype. The V call is TRBV30, the J call TRBJ2-7, with D tentatively TRBD1 or TRBD2 (6 bases each). The CDR3 covers 14 residues. The V and J ends lost 5 bases and 0 bases respectively, with 14 bases between them. The germline V gene has CDR1 GTSNPN and CDR2 SVGIG (reference sequence). In DNA, the CDR3 is TGTGCCTGGGGTGGGGGGCGCTTCTCCTACGAGCAGTACTTC. It encodes CAWGGGRFSYEQYF. Based on the CDR3 plus reference TRBV30 and TRBJ2-7, the full variable domain is SQTIHQWPATLVQPVGSPLSLECTVEGTSNPNLYWYRQAAGRGLQLLFYSVGIGQISSEVPQNLSASRPQDRQFILSSKKLLLSDSGFYLCAWGGGRFSYEQYFGPGTRLTVT.

The chain joins TRBV4-1 to TRBJ2-2; TRBD1 aligns across 8 bases. This CDR3 is 16 amino acids long. Unmatched junction bases numbered 7, after V lost 0 bases and J lost 7 bases. Germline CDR1 is MGHRA and CDR2 is YSYEKL. The CDR3 DNA sequence: TGCGCCAGCAGCCAAGATGTGTCAGGGGGCAGCGGGGAGCTGTTTTTT. Encoded protein: CASSQDVSGGSGELFF.

CDR3 DNA sequence: TGTGCCAGCAGCCAATTAGAGACAGGGACAGATACGCAGTATTTT. It is translated as CASSQLETGTDTQYF. The V call is TRBV3-1, the J call TRBJ2-3; 7 bases are shared with TRBD1. Germline V gene lookup returns CDR1 LGHDT and CDR2 YNNKEL (reference sequence). This CDR3 is 15 amino acids long. J gave up 3 bases and V 2 bases, and 5 bases lay outside the gene matches.

The chain links TRBV14 to TRBJ2-1; 7 positions agree with TRBD2. Trimming cost V 4 bases and J 10 bases; bases outside gene matches: 10. This CDR3 spans 14 amino acids. Per the germline V gene, CDR1 is SGHDN and CDR2 is FVKESK. As DNA, the CDR3 is TGTGCCAGCAGCCGGACTAGTTCCCTTGAGGAGCAGTTCTTC. It yields the protein CASSRTSSLEEQFF.

The chain joins TRBV20-1 to TRBJ2-2; the D gene is possibly TRBD2 (5 bases). Trimming shortened V by 3 bases and J by 4 bases, and 12 bases separated the two germline ends. This CDR3 contains 14 residues. The germline V gene has CDR1 DFQATT and CDR2 SNEGSKA (reference sequence). This chain's CDR3 is CSASSGIGTGELFF. DNA for the CDR3: TGCAGTGCTAGTTCGGGGATTGGCACCGGGGAGCTGTTTTTT.

The rearrangement joins TRBV10-3 to TRBJ1-6, with D perhaps matching TRBD1 (6 bases). V dropped 4 bases and J dropped 8 bases, with 18 bases sitting between them. Germline CDR1 and CDR2: ENHRY and SYGVKD. The CDR3 is 16 amino acids. Here the CDR3 reads CAISVGGGQGHSPLHF. The DNA of the CDR3 is TGTGCCATCAGTGTGGGGGGGGGACAAGGTCATTCACCCCTCCACTTT.

The chain employs TRBV7-2 and TRBJ2-5; no clear D. The J call may be in error: the DNA end matches TRBJ2-7 better. In germline, CDR1 is SGHTA, CDR2 FQGNSA. This CDR3 contains 12 residues. The CDR3 DNA reads as TGTGCCAGCAGCTCGCCCATCAGCGAGCAGTACTTC. It translates to CASSSPISEQYF.

The rearrangement joins TRBV7-9 to TRBJ1-2; unclear D gene. Germline V gene data show CDR1 as SEHNR and CDR2 as FQNEAQ (reference sequence). V shed 5 bases and J shed 0 bases, with 13 bases lying between them. The length of the CDR3 is 15 residues. In DNA, the CDR3 is TGTGCCAGCAGCCAAAGGCAGGTCCCTAACTATGGCTACACCTTC. Translation gives CASSQRQVPNYGYTF.

The chain links TRBV6-2 or TRBV6-3 to TRBJ2-5, with TRBD1 matching over 7 bases. CDR1 and CDR2 from the germline V gene are MNHEY and SVGEGT. V gave up 5 bases and J gave up 11 bases; unmatched junction bases: 8. CDR3 size: 12 residues. CDR3 in amino acids: CASSQGDNEQYF. CDR3 nucleotide sequence: TGTGCCAGCAGTCAGGGGGACAATGAGCAGTACTTC.

The CDR3 DNA reads as TGTGCCACCAGTGCCCTTAGCGGGGGGGCTCCCAATGAGCAGTTCTTC. The encoded protein is CATSALSGGAPNEQFF. The chain uses TRBV24-1 and TRBJ2-1; 11 nucleotides line up with TRBD2. V was pared by 5 bases and J by 6 bases, with 8 bases of the junction left unmatched. The CDR3 has 16 residues. Germline V gene lookup returns CDR1 KGHDR and CDR2 SFDVKD.

V gene TRBV6-2 or TRBV6-3 combines with J gene TRBJ2-4, with a weak D call TRBD2 (6 bases). The germline gives CDR1 MNHEY, CDR2 SVGEGT. The CDR3 is made up of 14 amino acids. V was clipped by 1 base and J by 8 bases, with 12 bases between them. The CDR3 loop is CASSYWRGSDIQYF. DNA of the CDR3: TGTGCCAGCAGTTACTGGAGGGGATCGGACATTCAGTACTTC.

A few counts support this clonotype. CDR3 nucleotides: TGTGCCACCAGCTCTCCCGCCGGGACATTGAGCTCCTACGAGCAGTACTTC. It encodes CATSSPAGTLSSYEQYF. V is TRBV15 and J is TRBJ2-7; a weak D match, TRBD1 (6 bases). Germline loops: CDR1 LNHNV, CDR2 YYDKDF (reference sequence). The CDR3 length is 17 residues. V dropped 5 bases and J dropped 0 bases, with 20 bases sitting between them.

This clonotype was seen a handful of times. V gene TRBV7-6 combines with J gene TRBJ2-1; no firm D call. The length of the CDR3 is 12 residues. CDR1 and CDR2 from the germline V gene are SGHVS and FNYEAQ. Trimming took 4 bases from V and 5 from J, leaving 6 bases between them. The CDR3 region is CASSSYNNEQFF. CDR3 DNA sequence: TGTGCCAGCAGCTCATACAACAATGAGCAGTTCTTC.

This clonotype was detected once. The gene calls are TRBV5-1 and TRBJ2-4; D gene ambiguous. Per germline, CDR1 SGHRS and CDR2 YFSETQ. V lost 0 bases and J 7 bases, leaving 5 bases between the germline ends. The CDR3 consists of 12 residues. This chain's CDR3 is CASSLDSNIQYF. CDR3 DNA sequence: TGCGCCAGCAGCTTGGACAGTAACATTCAGTACTTC.

There are a few counts of this clonotype. The chain combines TRBV29-1 with TRBJ2-1; 10 bases agree with TRBD1. The CDR3 has 17 residues. The V segment lost 0 bases and the J segment 8 bases; nucleotides outside the gene matches: 13. Per germline, CDR1 SQVTM and CDR2 ANQGSEA. CDR3 region: CSVEEVGGTGVADEQFF. CDR3 coding DNA: TGCAGCGTTGAAGAGGTCGGCGGGACAGGGGTCGCGGATGAGCAGTTCTTC.

This clonotype was counted at least ten times. The CDR3, as DNA: TGTGCCAGCAGTCCAGGACCCACAGATACGCAGTATTTT. This translates into CASSPGPTDTQYF. The V call is TRBV12-3 or TRBV12-4, the J call TRBJ2-3; D remains ambiguous. The CDR3 sequence is 13 residues long. Trimming pared 5 bases from V and 2 bases from J, leaving 8 bases between.

There are a few counts of this clonotype. V and J are TRBV6-2 or TRBV6-3 and TRBJ2-1; D is perhaps TRBD1 or TRBD2 (5 bases each). Germline V lookup: CDR1 MNHEY, CDR2 SVGEGT. Trimming took 5 bases from V and 0 from J, leaving 17 bases between them. There are 17 residues in the CDR3. CDR3 coding DNA: TGTGCCAGCAGTACTGGAGGCTGGGGGAACTCCTACAATGAGCAGTTCTTC. It translates to CASSTGGWGNSYNEQFF.

The rearrangement joins TRBV12-3 or TRBV12-4 to TRBJ1-2; D uncertain. The length of the CDR3 is 15 residues. V lost 1 base and J 2 bases, leaving 11 bases between the germline ends. The CDR3: CASSLGGYGNYGYTF. The CDR3 DNA reads TGTGCCAGCAGTTTAGGGGGTTACGGGAACTATGGCTACACCTTC.